This is a list of T cell receptor beta chains from one sample in a study of post-analysis software for immune sequencing data. TCRdb reprocessed the PCR reads via MiXCR and lists one record per CDR3 protein. The sample lists approximately 770,000 distinct CDR3 sequences; 35% to 55% were seen once. Sequencing was done on a sample of blood. These receptors came from a girl aged 5-17 years with multiple sclerosis. CDR3s include the opening cysteine and the closing phenylalanine or tryptophan.

J gene: TRBJ2-3; V gene: TRBV28; CDR3 protein: CASSPNGWTTTDTQYF
J gene: TRBJ2-3; V gene: TRBV12-3/TRBV12-4; CDR3 protein: CASTSTRDTQYF
J gene: TRBJ1-5; V gene: TRBV6-6; CDR3 protein: CASSYGGGANSNQPQHF
J gene: TRBJ2-7; V gene: TRBV7-9; CDR3 protein: CASSPKTSGSAYEQYF
J gene: TRBJ2-7; V gene: TRBV6-1; CDR3 protein: CASIGRVGTGDYEQYF
J gene: TRBJ2-7; V gene: TRBV9; CDR3 protein: CASSGGGLVPYEQYF
J gene: TRBJ2-7; V gene: TRBV15; CDR3 protein: CATSRTANNYEQYF
J gene: TRBJ2-3; V gene: TRBV20-1; CDR3 protein: CSAGTSTDTQYF
J gene: TRBJ2-1; V gene: TRBV10-3; CDR3 protein: CAISERGQGGYNEQFF
J gene: TRBJ2-7; V gene: TRBV2; CDR3 protein: CARGRPYNEQYF
J gene: TRBJ1-2; V gene: TRBV12-5; CDR3 protein: CASGLIRGNYGYTF
J gene: TRBJ1-5; V gene: TRBV10-2; CDR3 protein: CASGGDSTGNQPQHF
J gene: TRBJ2-3; V gene: TRBV9; CDR3 protein: CASSVGQREVGDTQYF
J gene: TRBJ2-7; V gene: TRBV30; CDR3 protein: CAWSVGILAGPSYEQYF
J gene: TRBJ1-4; V gene: TRBV5-1; CDR3 protein: CASSFDRGRNEKLFF
J gene: TRBJ2-7; V gene: TRBV3-1; CDR3 protein: CASSHRHGYDGQYF
J gene: TRBJ2-1; V gene: TRBV27; CDR3 protein: CASSTQPRGYNEQFF
J gene: TRBJ2-1; V gene: TRBV7-9; CDR3 protein: CASSLFSSNEQFF
J gene: TRBJ2-7; V gene: TRBV5-1; CDR3 protein: CASSPSLRTGRHEQYF
J gene: TRBJ1-2; V gene: TRBV19; CDR3 protein: CASKRDRRGGYTF
J gene: TRBJ2-1; V gene: TRBV5-1; CDR3 protein: CASSQGLAGVVYNEQFF
J gene: TRBJ2-7; V gene: TRBV6-2/TRBV6-3; CDR3 protein: CAGSYLPLTYEQYF
J gene: TRBJ2-4; V gene: TRBV7-6; CDR3 protein: CASSPGQALVKNIQYF
J gene: -; V gene: TRBV29-1; CDR3 protein: CSVGEGAEQYF
J gene: TRBJ2-5; V gene: TRBV12-3/TRBV12-4; CDR3 protein: CASSFTPGLAEQETQYF
J gene: -; V gene: TRBV25-1; CDR3 protein: CASSDLAKNIQYF
J gene: TRBJ1-2; V gene: TRBV29-1; CDR3 protein: CSDSEGYTF
J gene: TRBJ2-5; V gene: TRBV5-5; CDR3 protein: CASSLATGLQETQYF
J gene: TRBJ2-7; V gene: TRBV12-3/TRBV12-4; CDR3 protein: CASSLTATYEQYF
J gene: TRBJ1-2; V gene: TRBV29-1; CDR3 protein: CSGNPRGSDGYTF
J gene: TRBJ2-1; V gene: TRBV9; CDR3 protein: CASSVGGGGHNEQFF
J gene: TRBJ2-7; V gene: TRBV12-3/TRBV12-4; CDR3 protein: CASSPRDTVENEQYF
J gene: -; V gene: TRBV27; CDR3 protein: CASSSNSGSETQYF
J gene: TRBJ2-1; V gene: TRBV19; CDR3 protein: CASSSGQVPVNEQFF
J gene: TRBJ2-5; V gene: TRBV14; CDR3 protein: CASSQVSGVETQYF
J gene: TRBJ2-1; V gene: TRBV7-9; CDR3 protein: CASSSTARGSYNEQFF
J gene: TRBJ2-1; V gene: TRBV7-8; CDR3 protein: CASSLGLASEQFF
J gene: -; V gene: TRBV13; CDR3 protein: CASSLRGPVETQYF
J gene: TRBJ1-1; V gene: TRBV12-3/TRBV12-4; CDR3 protein: CASSLSAGPNTEAFF
J gene: TRBJ2-7; V gene: TRBV15; CDR3 protein: CATSWTSGYEQYF
J gene: TRBJ2-4; V gene: TRBV5-1; CDR3 protein: CASSFGVLAKNIQYF
J gene: -; V gene: TRBV2; CDR3 protein: CASSEPQGEDQETQYF
J gene: TRBJ2-5; V gene: TRBV20-1; CDR3 protein: CSAFKTGAEETQYF
J gene: TRBJ2-3; V gene: TRBV19; CDR3 protein: CASNPYGTDTQYF
J gene: TRBJ1-2; V gene: TRBV10-3; CDR3 protein: CAISEKSSGYGYTF
J gene: TRBJ2-7; V gene: TRBV29-1; CDR3 protein: CSVEELVRGLAGLSYEQYF
J gene: TRBJ2-3; V gene: TRBV29-1; CDR3 protein: CSVEAAGLAPTDTQYF
J gene: TRBJ2-3; V gene: TRBV12-3/TRBV12-4; CDR3 protein: CASSLLGTRVADTQYF
J gene: TRBJ1-1; V gene: TRBV9; CDR3 protein: CASSAVRHITGRGTEAFF
J gene: TRBJ2-1; V gene: TRBV12-3/TRBV12-4; CDR3 protein: CASSPTPSGSYNEQFF
J gene: TRBJ2-1; V gene: TRBV7-3; CDR3 protein: CASSPSGGVNWAPHTEQFF
J gene: TRBJ2-7; V gene: TRBV6-1; CDR3 protein: CASSDLYYEQYF
J gene: TRBJ1-1; V gene: TRBV6-2/TRBV6-3; CDR3 protein: CASSSGQGSLRTEAFF
J gene: TRBJ2-7; V gene: TRBV10-3; CDR3 protein: CAISYTSYEQYF
J gene: TRBJ2-5; V gene: TRBV20-1; CDR3 protein: CSARGPQSQETQYF
J gene: TRBJ1-2; V gene: TRBV6-5; CDR3 protein: CASSYSLLANYGYTF
J gene: TRBJ2-3; V gene: TRBV11-2; CDR3 protein: CASSSRQGLGDTQYF
J gene: -; V gene: TRBV18; CDR3 protein: CASSPMQYEQYF
J gene: TRBJ2-7; V gene: TRBV11-2; CDR3 protein: CASSLASKYEQYF